At least ten counts were recorded for the clone carrying this TCR beta chain. Its antigen is currently unknown. TCRdb redid the calling of the 5' RACE reads with MiXCR, one entry per CDR3 protein. The sample includes 1.5 million or so distinct CDR3 sequences, roughly a third of them seen just once. The data stem from a study of identical twins. Study findings and constraints: Model-predicted out-of-frame TCR alpha sharing fell below observed values in monozygotic twins. Invariant MAIT and iNKT cells are populations that could partly confound zero-insertion analyses. When twins shared out-of-frame alpha sequences, those sequences had excess low generation probability.

The CDR3 has 14 residues. Germline CDR1 reads DFQATT; CDR2 reads SNEGSKA (reference sequence). Trimming took 3 bases from V and 3 from J, leaving 13 bases between them. Input material: cord blood. This clonotype was sampled from a newborn girl in good health. The chain couples TRBV20-1 to TRBJ2-3; possibly TRBD1 for D (6 bases). CDR3 coding DNA: TGCAGTGCTAGCCCACAGGGATGGACAGATACGCAGTATTTT. Its translation: CSASPQGWTDTQYF.